These 5 T cell receptor beta chains were sequenced from one sample in a study of spatial heterogeneity in lung cancer. Time point indicated: blood at routine non-recurrence follow-up after resection. Whole RNA was taken from tumor, nontumor lung or frozen PBMC; it was then sequenced unsorted. TCRdb re-called the 5' RACE reads through MiXCR, storing one row per CDR3 protein. This sample has 95,000 to 130,000 distinct CDR3 sequences, with over 9% found just once. Sequencing was performed on PBMCs, taken at follow-up. These receptors all stem from a male donor with early-stage non-small cell lung cancer.

V gene TRBV9 combines with J gene TRBJ2-6; D call uncertain. The ends were cut back, 2 bases at V and 0 bases at J, with 9 bases in the middle. Germline CDR1 SGDLS, CDR2 YYNGEE. This CDR3 comprises 16 residues. The CDR3 spells CASSVLSPSGANVLTF. CDR3 DNA sequence: TGTGCCAGCAGCGTTCTCAGCCCCTCTGGGGCCAACGTCCTGACTTTC.

This clonotype has ten or more counts. The CDR3 here is CASSFPGRQVMNTEAFF. The CDR3 DNA sequence: TGTGCCAGCAGCTTCCCTGGTCGACAGGTGATGAACACTGAAGCTTTCTTT. The chain joins TRBV7-6 to TRBJ1-1, with D possibly being TRBD1 (6 bases). V was trimmed by 3 bases and J by 0 bases, leaving 17 bases between them. The CDR3 covers 17 residues. CDR1 and CDR2 from the germline V gene are SGHVS and FNYEAQ.

There are a few counts of this clonotype. CDR3 sequence: CASSPRDDTTGELFF. The CDR3 DNA reads TGTGCCAGCTCACCACGGGACGACACCACCGGGGAGCTGTTTTTT. The rearrangement links TRBV18 to TRBJ2-2; D may be TRBD1 or TRBD2 (5 bases each). V lost 1 base, J lost 4 bases, and 10 bases lay in between. Germline CDR1 reads KGHSH; CDR2 reads LQKENI. This CDR3 is built from 15 residues. The full variable domain, in which reference TRBV18 and TRBJ2-2 provide the parts outside the CDR3, is NAGVMQNPRHLVRRRGQEARLRCSPMKGHSHVYWYRQLPEEGLKFMVYLQKENIIDESGMPKERFSAEFPKEGPSILRIQQVVRGDSAAYFCASSPRDDTTGELFFGEGSRLTVL.

The rearrangement links TRBV19 to TRBJ2-7; TRBD2 agrees at 10 bases. The germline V gene has CDR1 LNHDA and CDR2 SQIVND (reference sequence). The V segment lost 4 bases and the J segment 2 bases; nucleotides outside the gene matches: 5. The CDR3 has 15 amino acids. The CDR3 is CASSKASGGTYEQYF. The CDR3 coding sequence is TGTGCCAGTAGTAAGGCTAGCGGGGGAACCTACGAGCAGTACTTC.

This clonotype was counted between two and nine times. The rearrangement links TRBV27 to TRBJ2-1; D call uncertain. CDR1 and CDR2 (germline): MNHEY, SMNVEV (reference sequence). CDR3 length equals 13 residues. The V end was cut by 8 bases, the J end by 8 bases, with 16 bases between. The CDR3 nucleotides are TGTGCCAGCGGTAAGTTTTGGAACGATGAGCAGTTCTTC. Amino acid sequence: CASGKFWNDEQFF.